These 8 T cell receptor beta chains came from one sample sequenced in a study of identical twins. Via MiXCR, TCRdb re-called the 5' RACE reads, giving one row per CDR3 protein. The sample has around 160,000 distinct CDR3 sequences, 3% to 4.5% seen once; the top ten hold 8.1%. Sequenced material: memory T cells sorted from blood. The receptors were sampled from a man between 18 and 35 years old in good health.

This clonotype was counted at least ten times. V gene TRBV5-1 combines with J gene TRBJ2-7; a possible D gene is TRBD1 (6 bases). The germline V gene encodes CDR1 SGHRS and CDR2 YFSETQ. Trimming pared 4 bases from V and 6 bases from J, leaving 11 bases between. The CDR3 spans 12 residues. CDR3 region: CASSVDRAEQYF. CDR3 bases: TGCGCCAGCAGCGTGGACAGAGCCGAGCAGTACTTC.

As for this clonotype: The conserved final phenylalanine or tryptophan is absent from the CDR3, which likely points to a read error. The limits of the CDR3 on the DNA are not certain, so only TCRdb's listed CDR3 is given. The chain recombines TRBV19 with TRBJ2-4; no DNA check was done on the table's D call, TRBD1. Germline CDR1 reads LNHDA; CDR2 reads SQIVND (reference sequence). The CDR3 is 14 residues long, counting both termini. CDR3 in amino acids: CASSSPGGKSIHCC.

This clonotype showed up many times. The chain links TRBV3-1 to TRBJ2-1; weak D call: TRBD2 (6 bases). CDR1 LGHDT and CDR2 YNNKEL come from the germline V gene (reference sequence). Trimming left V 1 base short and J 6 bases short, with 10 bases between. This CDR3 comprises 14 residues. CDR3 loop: CASSQARGSNEQFF. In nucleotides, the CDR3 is TGTGCCAGCAGCCAAGCGCGGGGAAGCAATGAGCAGTTCTTC.

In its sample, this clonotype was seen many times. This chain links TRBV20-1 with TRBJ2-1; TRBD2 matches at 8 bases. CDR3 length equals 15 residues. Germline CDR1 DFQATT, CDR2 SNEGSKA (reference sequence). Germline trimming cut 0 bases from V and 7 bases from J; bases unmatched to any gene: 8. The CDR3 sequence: CSARDPPSGPNEQFF. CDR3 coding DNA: TGCAGTGCTAGAGACCCCCCTAGCGGGCCAAATGAGCAGTTCTTC.

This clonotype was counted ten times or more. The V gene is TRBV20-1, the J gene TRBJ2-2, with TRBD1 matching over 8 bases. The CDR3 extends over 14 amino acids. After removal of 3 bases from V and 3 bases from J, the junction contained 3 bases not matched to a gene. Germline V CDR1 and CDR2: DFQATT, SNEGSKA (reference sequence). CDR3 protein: CSASDRGDTGELFF. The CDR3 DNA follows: TGCAGTGCTAGTGACAGGGGAGACACCGGGGAGCTGTTTTTT.

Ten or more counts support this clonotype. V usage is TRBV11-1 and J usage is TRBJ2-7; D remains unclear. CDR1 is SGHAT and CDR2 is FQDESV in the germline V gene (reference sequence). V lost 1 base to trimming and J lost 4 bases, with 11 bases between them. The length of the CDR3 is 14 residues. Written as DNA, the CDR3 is TGTGCCAGCAGCTTAGGTCGCGACGGTTACGAGCAGTACTTC. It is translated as CASSLGRDGYEQYF.

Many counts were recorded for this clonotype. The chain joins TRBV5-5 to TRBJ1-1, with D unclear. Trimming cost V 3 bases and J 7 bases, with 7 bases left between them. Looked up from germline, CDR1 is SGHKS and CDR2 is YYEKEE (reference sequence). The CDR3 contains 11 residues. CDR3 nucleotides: TGTGCCAGCAGCTCGCGACTTGAAGCTTTCTTT. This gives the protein CASSSRLEAFF.

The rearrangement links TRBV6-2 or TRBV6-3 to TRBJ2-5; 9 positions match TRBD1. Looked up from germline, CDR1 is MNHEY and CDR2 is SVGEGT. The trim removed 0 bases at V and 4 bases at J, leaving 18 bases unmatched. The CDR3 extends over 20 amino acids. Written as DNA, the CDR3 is TGTGCCAGCAGTTACTCGGAGAGCGACCGGGGACAGGGCGCGTTAGAGACCCAGTACTTC. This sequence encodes CASSYSESDRGQGALETQYF.